The rows below give T cell receptor beta chains drawn from one sample of a study of identical twins. Each CDR3 protein is one row after TCRdb ran MiXCR on the 5' RACE reads. The table has fewer than 500,000 distinct CDR3 sequences, roughly 24% seen once; the top ten hold 2.9%. These same data were also listed under a study on T cells expressing NK-cell markers.

The sequenced sample consisted of CD4+ T cells sorted from blood. The receptors originated from a woman under 30 in good health. Each CDR3 is given with its conserved first and last residue. Each record gives: V gene, J gene, D gene, clone size, CDR3 protein, CDR3 DNA. A D gene is named only where the DNA matches it firmly. Expanded clones get a size class; other rows say once, few or many, or leave the size out.

>TRBV7-9|TRBJ1-2|NA|NA
CASSPDNANYGYTF
TGTGCCAGCAGCCCCGACAATGCTAACTATGGCTACACCTTC
>TRBV15|TRBJ2-7|NA|few
CATSRDAVGTYEQYF
TGTGCCACCAGCAGAGATGCCGTTGGTACCTACGAGCAGTACTTC
>TRBV6-1|TRBJ2-3|NA|NA
CASRSSGSGTDTQYF
TGTGCCAGCAGGAGTAGCGGATCGGGTACAGATACGCAGTATTTT
>TRBV18|TRBJ1-1|NA|NA
CASSPSRLRQNTEAFF
TGTGCCAGCTCACCGTCCCGATTGCGTCAGAACACTGAAGCTTTCTTT
>TRBV6-6|TRBJ2-7|TRBD1|NA
CASSSGQPYEQYF
TGTGCCAGCAGTTCGGGACAGCCCTACGAGCAGTACTTC
>TRBV27|TRBJ2-1|NA|NA
CASEGDLDEQFF
TGTGCCAGCGAGGGCGATTTGGATGAGCAGTTCTTC
>TRBV5-6|TRBJ2-3|NA|NA
CASGGPLATDTQYF
TGTGCCAGCGGGGGCCCCTTGGCTACAGATACGCAGTATTTT
>TRBV19|TRBJ2-4|NA|NA
CASSNSKKNIQYF
TGTGCCAGTAGTAATAGCAAAAAAAACATTCAGTACTTC
>TRBV5-1|TRBJ1-6|NA|few
CASSLEGDSPLHF
TGCGCCAGCAGCTTGGAAGGCGATTCACCCCTCCACTTT
>TRBV20-1|TRBJ2-3|NA|few
CSAIAGRATDTQYF
TGCAGTGCTATAGCAGGGCGGGCCACAGATACGCAGTATTTT
>TRBV2|TRBJ1-5|NA|few
CASSASNQPQHF
TGTGCCAGCAGTGCGAGCAATCAGCCCCAGCATTTT
>TRBV12-3/TRBV12-4|TRBJ2-1|NA|NA
CASSLGSPYNEQFF
TGTGCCAGCAGTTTAGGTAGTCCCTACAATGAGCAGTTCTTC
>TRBV29-1|TRBJ2-2|NA|NA
CSGLDNVNTGELFF
TGCAGCGGCCTGGACAATGTCAACACCGGGGAGCTGTTTTTT
>TRBV5-1|TRBJ2-7|NA|few
CASSINTGTGSSYEQYF
TGCGCCAGCAGCATAAATACCGGGACCGGATCCTCCTACGAGCAGTACTTC
>TRBV7-9|TRBJ1-1|NA|NA
CASSLGQGTTEAFF
TGTGCCAGCAGCTTAGGCCAGGGGACGACTGAAGCTTTCTTT
>TRBV6-6|TRBJ2-7|TRBD2|few
CASSSTSGTEQYF
TGTGCCAGCAGTTCCACTAGCGGGACGGAGCAGTACTTC
>TRBV7-9|TRBJ1-3|NA|few
CASSFLSRLSGNTIYF
TGTGCCAGCAGCTTCTTATCCCGGCTCTCTGGAAACACCATATATTTT
>TRBV5-5|TRBJ2-5|TRBD2|few
CASSLRAGETQYF
TGTGCCAGCAGCTTAAGAGCGGGGGAGACCCAGTACTTC
>TRBV20-1|TRBJ2-6|TRBD1|NA
CSARRTGGISGANVLTF
TGCAGTGCTAGAAGGACAGGGGGGATCTCTGGGGCCAACGTCCTGACTTTC
>TRBV29-1|TRBJ2-2|TRBD2|NA
CSVKRETNTGELFF
TGCAGCGTGAAGCGGGAGACGAACACCGGGGAGCTGTTTTTT
>TRBV20-1|TRBJ2-3|TRBD2|NA
CSARLAGASDTQYF
TGCAGTGCTCGACTAGCGGGGGCTTCAGATACGCAGTATTTT
>TRBV30|TRBJ2-7|TRBD2|few
CAWSQGTSPYEQYF
TGTGCCTGGAGTCAGGGGACTAGCCCCTACGAGCAGTACTTC